The rows below give T cell receptor beta chains drawn from one sample of a study of shared clonotypes between healthy human individuals. This table comes from immunoSEQ multiplex PCR, and its TCRdb copy is limited to in-frame clones, with some not included. The data show around 2,000,000 clones, about 92% seen once. What was sequenced was naive CD8+ T cells from PBMCs. These receptors came from a man younger than 35 in good health. Some clones in this sample may be carry-over from other donors' samples. The conserved cysteine and the conserved F or W are not part of the CDR3 here.

V gene	CDR3 length	J gene	CDR3 protein
TRBV21-1	14	TRBJ2-7	ASSKVGTGTDYEQY
TRBV2	17	TRBJ2-7	ASSEAWLAGGPGSYEQY
TRBV27	11	TRBJ1-2	ASSLYPVGGYT
TRBV7-9	15	TRBJ2-2	ASSPPQAGAGAGELF
TRBV28	14	TRBJ1-4	ASSLRRDRANEKLF
TRBV11-2	13	TRBJ2-7	ASSLGQGPTYEQY
TRBV4-1	12	TRBJ2-7	ASAPRPGEYEQY
TRBV28	12	TRBJ2-3	ASSFETSWDTQY
TRBV27	12	TRBJ2-1	ASLTGTKVNEQF
TRBV6-5	11	TRBJ2-7	ASSTTNPYEQY
TRBV13	11	TRBJ2-1	ASRYQSEVEQF